Sequencing of this TCR beta chain was carried out in a study of cytomegalovirus exposure and HLA in healthy donors. Study information: Some 91 million unique TCRs from HLA-typed donors were held in an early release of data. General observations from the study: Among the CMV-associated chains, three were confirmed in vitro as specific for CMV antigens. In a later analysis, productive TCRs from donors in an Asian-associated ancestry cluster reportedly carried fewer N-insertions than the cohort mean.

This PCR relied on a set of 60 Vbeta primers and 13 Jbeta primers. Clones were sequenced by immunoSEQ multiplex PCR, and TCRdb holds only the in-frame ones, with some missing. Of under 150,000 clones in the sample, 75% to 85% were seen once. There are 13 residues in the CDR3. V was clipped by 4 bases and J by 6 bases, with 13 bases between them. Germline lookup yields CDR1 SGHDT and CDR2 YYEEEE. Comments on this clone: What it binds is not known.

The source material was PBMCs. The chain joins TRBV5-6 to TRBJ1-1, with unresolved D. The receptor was isolated from a man under 40 in good health and CMV-seronegative. CDR3 in DNA: TGTGCCAGCAGCCCTTCGTCGCGTCCTGAAGCTTTCTTT. It specifies CASSPSSRPEAFF.